Listed here are 15 T cell receptor beta chains from one sample, sequenced in a study of cytomegalovirus exposure and HLA in healthy donors. Researchers ran the PCR with 60 Vbeta and 13 Jbeta primers. TCRdb's table, derived via immunoSEQ multiplex PCR, lists solely in-frame clones and lacks some. The data contain roughly 160,000 clones, about four fifths of them singletons. Sequencing input: PBMCs. These receptors originate from a man in his thirties or forties in good health and CMV-seronegative.

The chain uses TRBV7-9 and TRBJ2-5; TRBD1 might be the D (5 bases). Per the germline V gene, CDR1 is SEHNR and CDR2 is FQNEAQ (reference sequence). This CDR3 comprises 14 residues. V was pared by 4 bases and J by 3 bases, with 12 bases between. The CDR3 protein is CASSSPGKKETQYF. CDR3 bases: TGTGCCAGCAGCTCCCCAGGGAAAAAAGAGACCCAGTACTTC.

This clone was observed a few times. Other DNA sequences within the sample encode an identical CDR3. V is TRBV6-4 and J is TRBJ2-3; TRBD1 agrees at 10 bases. Per germline, CDR1 MRHNA and CDR2 SNTAGT. V gave up 6 bases and J gave up 1 base; unmatched junction bases: 1. CDR3 length equals 14 residues. CDR3 loop: CASSGTGGTDTQYF. The CDR3 coding sequence is TGTGCCAGCAGCGGGACAGGGGGCACAGATACGCAGTATTTT.

The chain is built from TRBV6-5 and TRBJ2-7, with a tentative D call TRBD2 (5 bases). This CDR3 contains 15 residues. Germline V lookup: CDR1 MNHEY, CDR2 SVGAGI. The V end was cut by 5 bases, the J end by 7 bases, with 21 bases between. CDR3 amino acids: CASSIRGPVAEEQYF. In nucleotides, the CDR3 is TGTGCCAGCAGTATACGCGGGCCAGTTGCCGAGGAGCAGTACTTC.

As to this clone: This same CDR3 is encoded by further DNA sequences in the sample. The genes are TRBV19 and TRBJ2-1; 7 bases are shared with TRBD1. This CDR3 has 15 residues. Looked up from germline, CDR1 is LNHDA and CDR2 is SQIVND (reference sequence). J lost 0 bases, V lost 5 bases, and 4 bases had no gene match. The CDR3 DNA reads as TGTGCCAGTAGTCCGGACAGGAGCTCCTACAATGAGCAGTTCTTC. Translating gives CASSPDRSSYNEQFF.

V is TRBV7-9 and J is TRBJ2-1; 8 bases are a match to TRBD1. Germline values: CDR1 SEHNR, CDR2 FQNEAQ (reference sequence). This CDR3 contains 16 residues. V lost 5 bases, J lost 5 bases, and 11 bases stayed unmatched. The CDR3 sequence: CASSLLGTGDDNEQFF. The CDR3 nucleotides are TGTGCCAGCAGCCTCCTGGGGACAGGTGATGACAATGAGCAGTTCTTC.

This clone was recorded a few times. The rearrangement joins TRBV29-1 to TRBJ2-2, with D possibly being TRBD1 (5 bases). Per the germline V gene, CDR1 is SQVTM and CDR2 is ANQGSEA. The V and J ends lost 5 bases and 3 bases respectively, with 13 bases between them. This CDR3 spans 14 amino acids. CDR3 region: CSVLTDGYTGELFF. CDR3 bases: TGCAGCGTTTTGACAGACGGTTACACCGGGGAGCTGTTTTTT.

The chain carries TRBV7-3 and TRBJ2-1, with 11 bases lining up with TRBD2. The length of the CDR3 is 16 residues. V lost 4 bases, J lost 6 bases, and 8 bases stayed unmatched. CDR1 and CDR2 from the germline V gene are SGHTA and FQGTGA. The CDR3 loop is CASSSPTSGALNEQFF. DNA for the CDR3: TGTGCCAGCAGCTCTCCGACTAGCGGGGCCCTCAATGAGCAGTTCTTC.

The genes are TRBV7-9 and TRBJ1-1, with 8 nucleotides matching TRBD1. Per the germline V gene, CDR1 is SEHNR and CDR2 is FQNEAQ (reference sequence). The CDR3 covers 16 residues. The V segment lost 6 bases and the J segment 4 bases; nucleotides outside the gene matches: 13. Here the CDR3 reads CASSSSRQGWITEAFF. The DNA for the CDR3 is TGTGCCAGCAGTTCAAGCCGACAGGGGTGGATCACTGAAGCTTTCTTT.

The V call is TRBV7-6, the J call TRBJ1-5; D might be TRBD1 (6 bases). The CDR3 extends over 16 amino acids. The V gene's germline CDR1 is SGHVS and CDR2 FNYEAQ. With 6 bases removed from V and 0 bases from J, the gap between germline ends came to 15 bases. CDR3 sequence reads: CASSPRGSGSNQPQHF. The CDR3 DNA follows: TGTGCCAGCAGTCCGAGGGGGAGCGGTAGCAATCAGCCCCAGCATTTT.

J is TRBJ2-7 and V is TRBV7-3; TRBD2 agrees at 9 bases. CDR3 length: 15 residues. Germline V lookup: CDR1 SGHTA, CDR2 FQGTGA. V lost 1 base to trimming and J lost 4 bases; unmatched junction nucleotides: 5. As DNA, the CDR3 is TGTGCCAGCAGCTTAAGTGGCGGGAGGGCGTACGAGCAGTACTTC. Translated: CASSLSGGRAYEQYF. The entire variable domain, with the rest obtained from reference TRBV7-3 and TRBJ2-7, is as follows: GAGVSQTPSNKVTEKGKYVELRCDPISGHTALYWYRQSLGQGPEFLIYFQGTGAADDSGLPNDRFFAVRPEGSVSTLKIQRTERGDSAVYLCASSLSGGRAYEQYFGPGTRLTVT.

CDR3 nucleotides: TGTGCCAGCAGCAAGACTAGCGACTCAGATACGCAGTATTTT. This gives the protein CASSKTSDSDTQYF. The chain recombines TRBV11-3 with TRBJ2-3; 8 positions agree with TRBD2. V was pared by 5 bases and J by 4 bases, with 5 bases of the junction left unmatched. The CDR3 has 14 amino acids. Germline CDR1 reads SGHNT; CDR2 reads YENEEA.

The CDR3 sequence is CASSKQGSGANVLTF. The CDR3 DNA reads TGTGCCAGCTCAAAACAGGGTTCTGGGGCCAACGTCCTGACTTTC. The rearrangement uses TRBV18 and TRBJ2-6; possibly TRBD1 for D (6 bases). The CDR3 sequence is 15 residues long. Trimming cost V 5 bases and J 1 base, with 9 bases left between them. Per the germline V gene, CDR1 is KGHSH and CDR2 is LQKENI.

The chain uses TRBV2 and TRBJ1-2; D might be TRBD1 (6 bases). V was pared by 4 bases and J by 8 bases, with 14 bases between. The germline CDR1 and CDR2 sequences are SNHLY and FYNNEI. The CDR3 has 13 amino acids. In DNA, the CDR3 is TGTGCCAGCAGTGGATACAGGGAAGGAGGCTACACCTTC. Translating it yields CASSGYREGGYTF.

V and J are TRBV5-4 and TRBJ1-5, with D possibly TRBD1 on 5 matching bases. The CDR3 runs 16 residues. V was shortened by 3 bases and J by 0 bases, with 13 bases between the two germline ends. Germline loops: CDR1 SGHNT, CDR2 YYREEE (reference sequence). The CDR3 loop is CASSSEGLSSNQPQHF. The CDR3 bases are TGTGCCAGCAGCTCGGAGGGACTGAGTAGCAATCAGCCCCAGCATTTT.

V and J are TRBV4-3 and TRBJ2-7; tentative D call: TRBD2 (6 bases). The CDR3 contains 15 residues. Germline V lookup: CDR1 LGHNA, CDR2 YSLEER. The germline V and J ends were trimmed by 1 base and 0 bases, with 10 bases remaining between them. The chain's CDR3 is CASSQGWDSSYEQYF. CDR3 sequence (DNA): TGCGCCAGCAGCCAAGGATGGGACTCCTCCTACGAGCAGTACTTC.